This T cell receptor (beta chain) emerged from a study of cytomegalovirus exposure and HLA in healthy donors. Vbeta (60) and Jbeta (13) primers were used in the PCR. Assay used: immunoSEQ multiplex PCR; TCRdb lists only in-frame clones, some missing. The sample yields some 85,000 clones, roughly 84% seen once. Overall study results and limits: The study reported that TCR beta sequences accurately predicted HLA-A and HLA-B alleles in most subjects.

With respect to this clone: Its antigen is unknown.

This TCR derives from a woman aged 45 to 65 in good health and CMV-seronegative. The sample comprised PBMCs.

The CDR3 region is CASSISSGRTLENSYEQYF. CDR3 DNA: TGTGCCAGTAGTATTAGTAGCGGGAGGACGCTCGAAAATTCCTACGAGCAGTACTTC. This chain connects TRBV19 to TRBJ2-7; 10 nucleotides agree with TRBD2. The germline V gene encodes CDR1 LNHDA and CDR2 SQIVND (reference sequence). The CDR3 covers 19 residues. Trimming removed 3 bases from V and 1 base from J; junction bases left unmatched: 15.